Below are 24 T cell receptor beta chains sequenced from a single sample in a study of CD8 T cells in Susac syndrome. The authors reverse transcribed about 0.45 to 1 ug RNA with random hexamers. TCRdb reprocessed the immunoSEQ multiplex PCR reads via MiXCR and lists one record per CDR3 protein. The table includes around 69,000 distinct CDR3 sequences, 96% detected once. The specimen was CD4+ T cells from PBMCs. The origin of the receptors is a human donor with multiple sclerosis.

Concerning this clonotype: An end of the junction differs from the germline gene, which may be a read error. The V and J genes are TRBV4-3 and TRBJ2-2, with D perhaps matching TRBD1 (6 bases). The CDR3 contains 15 residues. CDR1 LGHNA and CDR2 YSLEER come from the germline V gene. The chain's CDR3 is CASSQVGQNTGELLF. CDR3 bases: TGCGCCAGCAGCCAAGTCGGACAGAACACCGGGGAGCTGCTTTTT.

This chain links TRBV6-5 with TRBJ1-2; possibly TRBD1 for D (6 bases). The CDR3 has 18 amino acids. The germline V and J ends were trimmed by 3 bases and 1 base, with 21 bases remaining between them. Germline lookup yields CDR1 MNHEY and CDR2 SVGAGI. DNA of the CDR3: TGTGCCAGCAGTTATGCGCCCGGACAGCCGGAAGTTAACTATGGCTACACCTTC. Protein: CASSYAPGQPEVNYGYTF.

This rearrangement joins TRBV28 to TRBJ2-1, with 12 bases fitting TRBD1. Germline V gives CDR1 MDHEN, CDR2 SYDVKM. CDR3 length equals 16 residues. V dropped 5 bases and J dropped 9; count of bases not matched to a gene: 11. CDR3 DNA sequence: TGTGCCAGCAGTCCACCCGGGACAGGGGGCAGGGGTGAGCAGTTCTTC. Its protein product is CASSPPGTGGRGEQFF. Based on the CDR3 plus reference TRBV28 and TRBJ2-1, the full variable domain is DVKVTQSSRYLVKRTGEKVFLECVQDMDHENMFWYRQDPGLGLRLIYFSYDVKMKEKGDIPEGYSVSREKKERFSLILESASTNQTSMYLCASSPPGTGGRGEQFFGPGTRLTVL.

This clonotype appeared once. The chain carries TRBV2 and TRBJ2-1, with 7 bases lining up with TRBD1. With 6 bases clipped from V and 4 bases from J, the junction kept 9 bases outside the gene matches. The CDR3 totals 15 residues. Germline CDR1 reads SNHLY; CDR2 reads FYNNEI. The CDR3 DNA is TGTGCCAGCAGCCCCGACAGGGATTCGTACAATGAGCAGTTCTTC. It encodes CASSPDRDSYNEQFF.

This chain joins TRBV19 and TRBJ2-2, with D perhaps matching TRBD1 (6 bases). The CDR3 consists of 15 residues. Germline-derived CDR1 and CDR2 are LNHDA and SQIVND (reference sequence). Trimming cost V 3 bases and J 1 base, with 9 bases left between them. CDR3 sequence: CASSIRDKNTGELFF. Written as DNA, the CDR3 is TGTGCCAGTAGTATCCGGGACAAGAACACCGGGGAGCTGTTTTTT.

The genes are TRBV12-3 or TRBV12-4 and TRBJ1-6; D unclear. This CDR3 is 14 amino acids long. Trimming stripped 3 bases from V and 5 bases from J, with 8 bases between. This chain's CDR3 is CASSFSANNSPLHF. As DNA, the CDR3 is TGTGCCAGCAGTTTTTCTGCGAATAATTCACCCCTCCACTTT.

V gene TRBV20-1 combines with J gene TRBJ1-5; D is unresolved. Trimming left V 3 bases short and J 7 bases short, with 16 bases between. Germline assignment: CDR1 DFQATT and CDR2 SNEGSKA (reference sequence). CDR3 length: 14 amino acids. In nucleotides, the CDR3 is TGCAGTGCTAGGCTTGGGAGTTTAAGGCAGCCCCAGCATTTT. This translates into CSARLGSLRQPQHF.

V usage is TRBV15 and J usage is TRBJ1-2, with a weak D call TRBD1 (5 bases). The CDR3 spans 16 residues. Germline V gives CDR1 LNHNV, CDR2 YYDKDF (reference sequence). V lost 0 bases and J 5 bases, leaving 16 bases between the germline ends. CDR3 in DNA: TGTGCCACCAGCAGAGATGCGAGAGGGGCAGGTTATGGCTACACCTTC. Residues: CATSRDARGAGYGYTF. Full variable domain (remainder filled in from reference TRBV15 and TRBJ1-2): DAMVIQNPRYQVTQFGKPVTLSCSQTLNHNVMYWYQQKSSQAPKLLFHYYDKDFNNEADTPDNFQSRRPNTSFCFLDIRSPGLGDTAMYLCATSRDARGAGYGYTFGSGTRLTVV.

The chain uses TRBV27 and TRBJ2-1; 15 bases align to TRBD2. The CDR3 consists of 17 residues. CDR1 and CDR2 (germline): MNHEY, SMNVEV (reference sequence). Losses at the gene ends were 2 bases for V and 6 bases for J; bases not matched to a gene: 5. The CDR3 sequence is CASSLRTSGGAVNEQFF. The CDR3 coding sequence is TGTGCCAGCAGTTTAAGGACTAGCGGGGGGGCCGTCAATGAGCAGTTCTTC.

V is TRBV12-3 or TRBV12-4 and J is TRBJ1-5; D is perhaps TRBD1 (5 bases). The CDR3 length is 13 residues. V shed 4 bases and J shed 5 bases, with 9 bases lying between them. The CDR3 DNA is TGTGCCAGCAGTTCAGGGTGGGATCAGCCCCAGCATTTT. The encoded protein is CASSSGWDQPQHF.

V and J are TRBV3-1 and TRBJ1-1, with 9 positions matching TRBD1. This CDR3 comprises 15 residues. Germline CDR1 reads LGHDT; CDR2 reads YNNKEL (reference sequence). The V and J ends lost 2 bases and 2 bases, in that order; junction bases with no gene match: 3. In DNA form, the CDR3 reads TGTGCCAGCAGCCAAATGGGACAGGGCAACACTGAAGCTTTCTTT. Translated: CASSQMGQGNTEAFF. The full variable domain, its missing parts supplied by reference TRBV3-1 and TRBJ1-1, is DTAVSQTPKYLVTQMGNDKSIKCEQNLGHDTMYWYKQDSKKFLKIMFSYNNKELIINETVPNRFSPKSPDKAHLNLHINSLELGDSAVYFCASSQMGQGNTEAFFGQGTRLTVV.

The chain's CDR3 is CSARDRWGQGPNTEAFF. The CDR3 DNA reads as TGCAGTGCTAGAGATCGATGGGGACAGGGTCCGAACACTGAAGCTTTCTTT. The chain couples TRBV20-1 to TRBJ1-1; TRBD1 matches at 9 bases. Germline loops: CDR1 DFQATT, CDR2 SNEGSKA (reference sequence). The CDR3 is 17 residues long. The V and J ends lost 0 bases and 1 base, in that order; junction bases with no gene match: 9.

This chain connects TRBV6-2 or TRBV6-3 to TRBJ1-1; D remains ambiguous. With 4 bases removed from V and 6 bases from J, the gap between germline ends came to 9 bases. Germline values: CDR1 MNHEY, CDR2 SVGEGT. This CDR3 has 12 residues. CDR3 region: CASSLEFAEAFF. In DNA, the CDR3 is TGTGCCAGCAGTTTGGAATTTGCTGAAGCTTTCTTT.

Only one count was recorded for this clonotype. The genes are TRBV7-9 and TRBJ1-2, with a possible D match to TRBD1 (6 bases). Trimming shortened V by 1 base and J by 2 bases, and 11 bases separated the two germline ends. Germline CDR1 reads SEHNR; CDR2 reads FQNEAQ (reference sequence). This CDR3 comprises 15 residues. The CDR3 coding sequence is TGTGCCAGCAGCTTAGAGGGACATAGGAACTATGGCTACACCTTC. Its protein product is CASSLEGHRNYGYTF.

V and J are TRBV11-2 and TRBJ2-3; 9 nucleotides match TRBD1. The V gene end was trimmed by 4 bases and the J gene end by 4 bases; junction bases not matched to a gene: 6. Germline V gene sequence: CDR1 SGHAT, CDR2 FQNNGV. CDR3 length equals 15 residues. The CDR3 loop reads CASSSTGQGSDTQYF. CDR3 coding DNA: TGTGCCAGCAGCTCCACTGGACAGGGGTCAGATACGCAGTATTTT.

The chain links TRBV11-3 to TRBJ1-1; D is possibly TRBD1 (5 bases). V was shortened by 5 bases and J by 1 base, with 14 bases between the two germline ends. The germline V gene has CDR1 SGHNT and CDR2 YENEEA. This CDR3 spans 15 amino acids. The DNA for the CDR3 is TGTGCCAGCAGCCAATTTGGGGGTAAGAACACTGAAGCTTTCTTT. Its protein is CASSQFGGKNTEAFF. Variable domain in full (rest from reference TRBV11-3 and TRBJ1-1): EAGVVQSPRYKIIEKKQPVAFWCNPISGHNTLYWYLQNLGQGPELLIRYENEEAVDDSQLPKDRFSAERLKGVDSTLKIQPAELGDSAVYLCASSQFGGKNTEAFFGQGTRLTVV.

This chain links TRBV6-2 or TRBV6-3 with TRBJ2-3; TRBD2 matches 7 bases. Germline CDR1 and CDR2: MNHEY and SVGEGT. The CDR3 contains 16 residues. V gave up 1 base and J gave up 6 bases; unmatched junction bases: 10. The CDR3 sequence: CASSYYSAGDLDTQYF. CDR3 DNA sequence: TGTGCCAGCAGTTACTATTCGGCGGGGGACCTGGATACGCAGTATTTT.

This clonotype was seen only a few times. The chain has TRBV20-1 and TRBJ2-7; D possibly corresponds to TRBD1 (5 bases). CDR3 size: 11 residues. Germline values: CDR1 DFQATT, CDR2 SNEGSKA (reference sequence). The germline V and J ends were trimmed by 5 bases and 4 bases, with 9 bases remaining between them. The CDR3, as DNA: TGCAGTGCTGTCAGGGAATACGAGCAGTACTTC. It translates to CSAVREYEQYF.

A single count supports this clonotype. V usage is TRBV7-2 and J usage is TRBJ1-4; TRBD1 agrees at 7 bases. Germline CDR1 and CDR2: SGHTA and FQGNSA. The V and J ends lost 5 bases and 3 bases, in that order; junction bases with no gene match: 6. CDR3 length equals 15 residues. Written as DNA, the CDR3 is TGTGCCAGCAGCCCAGACAGGGTCGCTAATGAAAAACTGTTTTTT. Translating gives CASSPDRVANEKLFF.

The chain combines TRBV5-1 with TRBJ2-1; TRBD2 aligns across 15 bases. The V segment lost 4 bases and the J segment 5 bases; nucleotides outside the gene matches: 4. The CDR3 sequence is 16 residues long. Germline V gene sequence: CDR1 SGHRS, CDR2 YFSETQ. The CDR3 is CASSPGLAGGHNEQFF. The DNA of the CDR3 is TGCGCCAGCAGCCCGGGACTAGCGGGGGGTCACAATGAGCAGTTCTTC.

The chain is built from TRBV12-3 or TRBV12-4 and TRBJ1-2; D is possibly TRBD1 (5 bases). The V end lost 7 bases, the J end lost 1 base, and 13 bases lay between the germline ends. The CDR3 has 14 residues. Here the CDR3 reads CASKAQGVNYGYTF. The CDR3 bases are TGTGCCAGCAAAGCCCAGGGCGTTAACTATGGCTACACCTTC.

This chain connects TRBV2 to TRBJ2-1; D may correspond to TRBD1 or TRBD2 (7 bases each). V lost 6 bases and J 1 base, leaving 13 bases between the germline ends. This CDR3 is built from 15 residues. From germline, CDR1 is SNHLY and CDR2 FYNNEI. The CDR3 DNA sequence: TGTGCCAGCAGGGGGGGGACAGCTTCCTACAATGAGCAGTTCTTC. Its protein is CASRGGTASYNEQFF.

The chain links TRBV7-8 to TRBJ2-1; 8 positions agree with TRBD2. J gave up 6 bases and V 6 bases, and 10 bases lay outside the gene matches. From germline, CDR1 is SGHVS and CDR2 FQNEAQ. The CDR3 is 15 amino acids. The CDR3 region is CASSERGGGINEQFF. The CDR3, as DNA: TGTGCCAGCAGTGAGAGAGGCGGGGGGATCAATGAGCAGTTCTTC.

The chain carries TRBV7-8 and TRBJ2-5, with 7 bases lining up with TRBD1. The CDR3 covers 15 residues. Germline V gives CDR1 SGHVS, CDR2 FQNEAQ. V was clipped by 5 bases and J by 4 bases; unmatched bases: 10. CDR3 residues: CASSIGTAHRETQYF. For the CDR3, the DNA is TGTGCCAGCAGCATAGGGACAGCTCACCGAGAGACCCAGTACTTC.